This TCR beta chain derives from a study of T cells after yellow fever vaccination. This clonotype was picked up a small number of times. V was pared by 4 bases and J by 2 bases, with 10 bases of the junction left unmatched. Germline CDR1 SGHRS, CDR2 YFSETQ. The CDR3 totals 16 residues. TCRdb reanalysed the 5' RACE reads using MiXCR and keeps one entry per CDR3 protein. The sample lists some 350,000 distinct CDR3 sequences, approximately 3.9% occurring once. The specimen was PBMCs, collected 5 days after the yellow fever booster vaccination. This receptor was identified in a young man who received the YFV17D yellow fever vaccine. J is TRBJ2-3 and V is TRBV5-1, with 7 bases that match TRBD2. DNA of the CDR3: TGCGCCAGCAGCGGGATACTAGCGACAGACACAGATACGCAGTATTTT. Protein: CASSGILATDTDTQYF.